The clone carrying this TCR beta chain was counted ten times or more. TCRdb ran MiXCR on the RT-PCR reads and lists one entry per CDR3 protein. This table holds about 680,000 distinct CDR3 sequences, 12% to 15% found once. V was clipped by 4 bases and J by 3 bases, with 13 bases between them. From germline, CDR1 is SGHKS and CDR2 YYEKEE (reference sequence). CDR3 length: 15 residues. The chain recombines TRBV5-5 with TRBJ2-2, with D unresolved. Sequencing was carried out using memory CD4+ T cells from blood. The source is a female donor in good health, serving as a healthy control. The chain's CDR3 is CASSTDPLDTGELFF. DNA for the CDR3: TGTGCCAGCAGCACCGATCCCCTAGACACCGGGGAGCTGTTTTTT.